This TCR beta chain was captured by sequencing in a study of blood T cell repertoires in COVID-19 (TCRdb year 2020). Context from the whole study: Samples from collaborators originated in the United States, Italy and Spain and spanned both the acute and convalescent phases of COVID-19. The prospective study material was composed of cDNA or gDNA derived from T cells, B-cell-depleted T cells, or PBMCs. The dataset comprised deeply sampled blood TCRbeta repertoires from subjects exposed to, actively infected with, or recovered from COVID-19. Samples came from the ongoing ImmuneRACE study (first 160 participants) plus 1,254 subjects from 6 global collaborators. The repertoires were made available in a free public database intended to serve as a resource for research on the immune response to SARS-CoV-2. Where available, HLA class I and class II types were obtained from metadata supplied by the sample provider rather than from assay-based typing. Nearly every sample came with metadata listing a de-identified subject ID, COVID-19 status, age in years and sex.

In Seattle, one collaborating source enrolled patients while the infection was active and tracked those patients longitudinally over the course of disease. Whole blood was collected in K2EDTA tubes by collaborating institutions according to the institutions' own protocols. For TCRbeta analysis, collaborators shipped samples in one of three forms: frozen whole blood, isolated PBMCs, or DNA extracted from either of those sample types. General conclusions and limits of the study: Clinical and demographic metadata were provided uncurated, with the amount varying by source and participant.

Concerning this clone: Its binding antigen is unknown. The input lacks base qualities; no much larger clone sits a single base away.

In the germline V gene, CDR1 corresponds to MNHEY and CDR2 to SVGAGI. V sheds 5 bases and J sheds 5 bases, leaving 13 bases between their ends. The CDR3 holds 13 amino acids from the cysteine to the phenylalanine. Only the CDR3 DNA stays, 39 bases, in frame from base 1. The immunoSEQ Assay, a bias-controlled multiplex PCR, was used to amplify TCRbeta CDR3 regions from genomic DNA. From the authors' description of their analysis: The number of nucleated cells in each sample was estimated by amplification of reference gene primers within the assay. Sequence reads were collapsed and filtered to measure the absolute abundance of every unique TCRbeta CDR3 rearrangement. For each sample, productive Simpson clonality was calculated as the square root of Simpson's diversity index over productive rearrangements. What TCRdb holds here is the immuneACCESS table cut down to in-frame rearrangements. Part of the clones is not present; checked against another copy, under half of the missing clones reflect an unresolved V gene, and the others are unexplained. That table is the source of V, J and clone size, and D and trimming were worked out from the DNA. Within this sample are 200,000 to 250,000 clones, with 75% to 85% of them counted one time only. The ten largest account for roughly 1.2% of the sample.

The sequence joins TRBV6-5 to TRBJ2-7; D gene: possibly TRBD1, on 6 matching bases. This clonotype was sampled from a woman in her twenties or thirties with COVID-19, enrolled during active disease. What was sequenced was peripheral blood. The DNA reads TGTGCCAGCAGTCGAACAGGGAACCACGAGCAGTACTTC. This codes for CASSRTGNHEQYF.